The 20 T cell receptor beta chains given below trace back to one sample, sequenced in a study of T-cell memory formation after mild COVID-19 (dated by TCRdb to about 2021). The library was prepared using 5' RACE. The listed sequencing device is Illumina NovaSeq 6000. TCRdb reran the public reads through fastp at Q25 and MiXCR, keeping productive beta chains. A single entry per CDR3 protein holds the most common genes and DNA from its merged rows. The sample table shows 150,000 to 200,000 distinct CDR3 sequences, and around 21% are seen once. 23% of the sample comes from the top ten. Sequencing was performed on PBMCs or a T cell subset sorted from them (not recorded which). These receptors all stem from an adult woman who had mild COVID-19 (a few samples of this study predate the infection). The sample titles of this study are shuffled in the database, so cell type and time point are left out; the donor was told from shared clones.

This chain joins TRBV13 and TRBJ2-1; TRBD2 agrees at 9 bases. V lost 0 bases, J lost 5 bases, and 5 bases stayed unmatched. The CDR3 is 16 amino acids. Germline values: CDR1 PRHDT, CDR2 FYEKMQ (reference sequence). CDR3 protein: CASSLGRGLANNEQFF. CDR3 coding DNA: TGTGCCAGCAGCTTAGGCCGGGGACTAGCCAACAATGAGCAGTTCTTC.

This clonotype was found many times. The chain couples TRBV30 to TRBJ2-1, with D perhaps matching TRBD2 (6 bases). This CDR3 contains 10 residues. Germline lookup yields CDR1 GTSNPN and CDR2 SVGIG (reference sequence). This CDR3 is CAAGSDEQFF. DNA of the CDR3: TGTGCGGCGGGAAGTGATGAGCAGTTCTTC. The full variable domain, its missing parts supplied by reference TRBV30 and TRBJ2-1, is SQTIHQWPATLVQPVGSPLSLECTVEGTSNPNLYWYRQAAGRGLQLLFYSVGIGQISSEVPQNLSASRPQDRQFILSSKKLLLSDSGFYLCAAGSDEQFFGPGTRLTVL.

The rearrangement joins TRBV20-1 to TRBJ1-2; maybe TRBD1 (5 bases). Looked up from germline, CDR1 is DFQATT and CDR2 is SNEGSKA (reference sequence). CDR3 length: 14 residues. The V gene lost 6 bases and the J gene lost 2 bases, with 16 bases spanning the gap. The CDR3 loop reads CSARVPDTNYGYTF. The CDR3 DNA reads TGCAGTGCCCGTGTCCCGGACACCAACTATGGCTACACCTTC.

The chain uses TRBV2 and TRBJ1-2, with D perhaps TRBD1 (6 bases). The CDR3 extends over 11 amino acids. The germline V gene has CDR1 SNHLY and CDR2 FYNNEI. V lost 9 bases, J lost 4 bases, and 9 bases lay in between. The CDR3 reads CASTGIYGYTF. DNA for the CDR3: TGTGCCAGTACAGGGATCTATGGCTACACCTTC.

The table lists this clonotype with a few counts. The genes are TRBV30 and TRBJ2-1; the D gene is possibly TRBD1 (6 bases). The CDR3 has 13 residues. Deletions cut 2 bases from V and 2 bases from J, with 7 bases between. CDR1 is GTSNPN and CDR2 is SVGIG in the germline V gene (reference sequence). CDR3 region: CAWSRTAYNEQFF. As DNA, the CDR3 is TGTGCCTGGAGTAGGACAGCCTACAATGAGCAGTTCTTC.

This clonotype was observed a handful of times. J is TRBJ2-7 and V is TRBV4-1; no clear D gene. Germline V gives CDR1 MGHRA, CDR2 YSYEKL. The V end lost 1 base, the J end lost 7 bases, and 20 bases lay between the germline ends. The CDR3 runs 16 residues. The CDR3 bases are TGCGCCAGCAGCCAAGTCAGCCCCAGTGGGCTGAGGGAGCAGTACTTC. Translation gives CASSQVSPSGLREQYF.

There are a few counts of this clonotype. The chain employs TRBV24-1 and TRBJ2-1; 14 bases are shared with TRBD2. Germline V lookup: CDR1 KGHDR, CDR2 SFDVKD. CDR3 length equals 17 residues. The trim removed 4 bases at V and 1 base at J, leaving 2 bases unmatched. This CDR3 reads CATSDGTSGSSYNEQFF. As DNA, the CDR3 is TGTGCCACCAGTGACGGGACTAGCGGGAGTTCCTACAATGAGCAGTTCTTC.

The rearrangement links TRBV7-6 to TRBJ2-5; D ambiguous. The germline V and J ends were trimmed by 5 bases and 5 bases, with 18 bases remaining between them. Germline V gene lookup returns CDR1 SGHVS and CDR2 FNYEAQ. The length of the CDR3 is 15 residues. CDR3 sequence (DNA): TGTGCCAGCAGCCGTTCAGACGGGCTAGGGGAGACCCAGTACTTC. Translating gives CASSRSDGLGETQYF.

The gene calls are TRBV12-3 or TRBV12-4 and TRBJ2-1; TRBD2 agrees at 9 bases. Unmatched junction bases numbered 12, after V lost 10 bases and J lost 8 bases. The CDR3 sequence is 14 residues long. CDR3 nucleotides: TGTGCCACCCGTACGGGACTAGCAGTTTATGAGCAGTTCTTC. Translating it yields CATRTGLAVYEQFF.

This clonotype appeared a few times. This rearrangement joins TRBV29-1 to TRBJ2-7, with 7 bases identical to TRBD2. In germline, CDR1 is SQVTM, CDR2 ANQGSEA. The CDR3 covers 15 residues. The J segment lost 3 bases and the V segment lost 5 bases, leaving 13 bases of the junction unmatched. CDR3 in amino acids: CSVSSSSGEHYEQYF. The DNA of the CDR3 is TGCAGCGTTTCCTCTTCTAGCGGTGAGCACTACGAGCAGTACTTC.

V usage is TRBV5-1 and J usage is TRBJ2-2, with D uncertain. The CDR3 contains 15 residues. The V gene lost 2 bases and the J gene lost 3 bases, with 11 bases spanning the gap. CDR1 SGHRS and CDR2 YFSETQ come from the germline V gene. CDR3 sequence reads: CASSFVGSHTGELFF. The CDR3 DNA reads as TGCGCCAGCAGCTTTGTAGGCAGCCACACCGGGGAGCTGTTTTTT.

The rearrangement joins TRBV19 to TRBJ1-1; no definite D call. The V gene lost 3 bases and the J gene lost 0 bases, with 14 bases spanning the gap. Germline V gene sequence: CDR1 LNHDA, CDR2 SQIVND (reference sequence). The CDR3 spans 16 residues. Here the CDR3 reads CASSMSEGQLNTEAFF. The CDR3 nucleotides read TGTGCCAGTAGTATGTCTGAAGGGCAACTGAACACTGAAGCTTTCTTT. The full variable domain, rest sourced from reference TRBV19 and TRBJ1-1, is DGGITQSPKYLFRKEGQNVTLSCEQNLNHDAMYWYRQDPGQGLRLIYYSQIVNDFQKGDIAEGYSVSREKKESFPLTVTSAQKNPTAFYLCASSMSEGQLNTEAFFGQGTRLTVV.

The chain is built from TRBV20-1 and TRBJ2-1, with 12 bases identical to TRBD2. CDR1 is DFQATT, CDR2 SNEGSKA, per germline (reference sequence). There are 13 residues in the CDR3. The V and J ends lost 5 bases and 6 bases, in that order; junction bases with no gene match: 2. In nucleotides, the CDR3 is TGCAGTGCTCGGACTAGCGGGACCAATGAGCAGTTCTTC. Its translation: CSARTSGTNEQFF.

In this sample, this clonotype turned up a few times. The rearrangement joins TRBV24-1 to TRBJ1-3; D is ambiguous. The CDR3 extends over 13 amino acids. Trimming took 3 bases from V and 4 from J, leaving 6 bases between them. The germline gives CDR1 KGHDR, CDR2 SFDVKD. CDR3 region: CATSDPLGNTIYF. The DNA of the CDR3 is TGTGCCACCAGTGATCCTTTGGGAAACACCATATATTTT.

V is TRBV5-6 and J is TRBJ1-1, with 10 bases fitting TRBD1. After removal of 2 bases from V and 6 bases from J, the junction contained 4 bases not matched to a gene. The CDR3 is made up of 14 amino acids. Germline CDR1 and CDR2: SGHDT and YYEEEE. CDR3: CASSFRDRGSEAFF. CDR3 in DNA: TGTGCCAGCAGCTTCCGGGACAGGGGTTCTGAAGCTTTCTTT.

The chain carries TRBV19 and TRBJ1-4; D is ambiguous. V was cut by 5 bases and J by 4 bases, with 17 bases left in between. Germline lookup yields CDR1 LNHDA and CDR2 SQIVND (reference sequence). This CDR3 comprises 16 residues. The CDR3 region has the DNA TGTGCCAGTAGTCCAACGGCCGCACCCTTTAATGAAAAACTGTTTTTT. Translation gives CASSPTAAPFNEKLFF.

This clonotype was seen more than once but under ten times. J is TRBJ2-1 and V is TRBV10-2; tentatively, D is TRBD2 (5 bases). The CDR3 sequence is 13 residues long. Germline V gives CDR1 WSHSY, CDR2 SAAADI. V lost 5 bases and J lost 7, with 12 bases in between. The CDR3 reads CASSHTLGNEQFF. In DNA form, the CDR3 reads TGCGCCAGCAGTCACACACTAGGGAATGAGCAGTTCTTC.

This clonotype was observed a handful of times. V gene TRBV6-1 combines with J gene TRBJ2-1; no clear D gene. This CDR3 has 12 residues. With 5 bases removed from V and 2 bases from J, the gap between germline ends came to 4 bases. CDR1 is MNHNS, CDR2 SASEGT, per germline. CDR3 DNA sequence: TGTGCCAGCAGTATCCCCTACAATGAGCAGTTCTTC. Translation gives CASSIPYNEQFF.

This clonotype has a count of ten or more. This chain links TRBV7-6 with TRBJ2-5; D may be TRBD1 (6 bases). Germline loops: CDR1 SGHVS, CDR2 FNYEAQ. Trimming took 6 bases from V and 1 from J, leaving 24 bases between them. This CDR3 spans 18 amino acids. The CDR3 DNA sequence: TGTGCCAGCAGTCGATCTGCACAAGATAAGGGGGTCCAAGAGACCCAGTACTTC. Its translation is CASSRSAQDKGVQETQYF.

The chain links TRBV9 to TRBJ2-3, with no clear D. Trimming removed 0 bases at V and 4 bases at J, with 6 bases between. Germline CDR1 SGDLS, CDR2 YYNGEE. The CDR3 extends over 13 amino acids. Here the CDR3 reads CASSVVPSDTQYF. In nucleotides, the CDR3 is TGTGCCAGCAGCGTAGTACCCTCAGATACGCAGTATTTT.